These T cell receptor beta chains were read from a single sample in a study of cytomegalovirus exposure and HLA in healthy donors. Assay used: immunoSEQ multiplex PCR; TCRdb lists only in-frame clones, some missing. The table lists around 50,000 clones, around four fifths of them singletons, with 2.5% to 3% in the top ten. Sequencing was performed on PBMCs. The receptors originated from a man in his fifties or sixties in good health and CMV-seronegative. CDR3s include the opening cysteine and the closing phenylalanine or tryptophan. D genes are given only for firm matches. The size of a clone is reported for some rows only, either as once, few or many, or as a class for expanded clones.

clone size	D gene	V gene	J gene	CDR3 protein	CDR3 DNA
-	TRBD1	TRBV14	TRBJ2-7	CASSQVRRTGSSYEQYF	TGTGCCAGCAGCCAAGTCCGTAGGACAGGGAGCTCCTACGAGCAGTACTTC
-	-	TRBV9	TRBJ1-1	CASSPRTVNTEAFF	TGTGCCAGCAGCCCAAGGACAGTGAACACTGAAGCTTTCTTT
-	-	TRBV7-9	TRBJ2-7	CASSLAETASSYEQYF	TGTGCCAGCAGCTTAGCTGAAACAGCAAGCTCCTACGAGCAGTACTTC
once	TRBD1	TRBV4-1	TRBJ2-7	CASSQESTGEEQYF	TGCGCCAGCAGCCAAGAAAGCACAGGGGAAGAGCAGTACTTC
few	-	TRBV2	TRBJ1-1	CASSEGRGTEAFF	TGTGCCAGCAGTGAGGGGCGGGGCACTGAAGCTTTCTTT
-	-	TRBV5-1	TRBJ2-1	CASSLSRGGSYNEQFF	TGCGCCAGCAGCTTGAGTAGGGGGGGCTCCTACAATGAGCAGTTCTTC
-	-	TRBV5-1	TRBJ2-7	CASSLGVGGDTYEQYF	TGCGCCAGCAGCTTGGGCGTGGGGGGGGACACCTACGAGCAGTACTTC
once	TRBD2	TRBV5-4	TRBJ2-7	CASSSGLAGAPYEQYF	TGTGCCAGCAGCTCGGGACTAGCGGGGGCCCCCTACGAGCAGTACTTC
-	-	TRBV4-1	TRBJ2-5	CASSQGYTETQYF	TGCGCCAGCAGCCAAGGCTATACGGAGACCCAGTACTTC
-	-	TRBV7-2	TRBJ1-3	CASSFPSSSGNTIYF	TGTGCCAGCAGCTTTCCCTCGAGCTCTGGAAACACCATATATTTT
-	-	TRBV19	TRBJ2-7	CASSARDTTYEQYF	TGTGCCAGTAGTGCCCGGGACACTACCTACGAGCAGTACTTC
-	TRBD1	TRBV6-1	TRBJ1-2	CASSPGGGGNYGYTF	TGTGCCAGCAGTCCAGGGGGCGGGGGTAACTATGGCTACACCTTC
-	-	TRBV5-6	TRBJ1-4	CASSIQGLGEKLFF	TGTGCCAGCAGCATACAGGGCTTGGGAGAAAAACTGTTTTTT
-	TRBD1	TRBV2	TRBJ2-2	CARGGQGESTGELFF	TGTGCCAGAGGGGGACAGGGGGAGAGCACCGGGGAGCTGTTTTTT
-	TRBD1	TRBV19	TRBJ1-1	CASSTTGGSNTEAFF	TGTGCCAGTAGTACTACAGGGGGCTCGAACACTGAAGCTTTCTTT
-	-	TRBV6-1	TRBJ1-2	CASSESFNHQGYGYTF	TGTGCCAGCAGTGAGTCGTTTAACCACCAGGGCTATGGCTACACCTTC
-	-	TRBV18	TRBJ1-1	CASSQIRTGWTEAFF	TGTGCCAGCTCACAAATCCGTACGGGTTGGACTGAAGCTTTCTTT
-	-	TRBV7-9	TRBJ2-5	CASSWGPRETQYF	TGTGCCAGCAGCTGGGGGCCACGGGAGACCCAGTACTTC
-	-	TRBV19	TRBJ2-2	CASSIRVGTGELFF	TGTGCCAGTAGTATACGGGTGGGCACCGGGGAGCTGTTTTTT
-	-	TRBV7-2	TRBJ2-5	CASSSFGRETQYF	TGTGCCAGCAGTTCCTTTGGGCGAGAGACCCAGTACTTC
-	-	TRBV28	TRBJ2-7	CASSFWEVASSYEQYF	TGTGCCAGCAGTTTCTGGGAGGTGGCCAGCTCCTACGAGCAGTACTTC
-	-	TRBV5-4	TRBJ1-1	CASSLYGDGGTEAFF	TGTGCCAGCAGCTTGTACGGGGATGGAGGGACTGAAGCTTTCTTT
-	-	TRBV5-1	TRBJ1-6	CASSSDINSPLHF	TGCGCCAGCAGCTCAGACATTAATTCACCCCTCCACTTT
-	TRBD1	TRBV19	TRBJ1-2	CASSIPGGNGYTF	TGTGCCAGTAGTATTCCAGGGGGCAATGGCTACACCTTC
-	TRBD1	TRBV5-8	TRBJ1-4	CASSVGTGGINEKLFF	TGTGCCAGCAGCGTCGGGACAGGGGGCATAAATGAAAAACTGTTTTTT